What follows are 25 T cell receptor beta chains derived from one specimen sequenced in a study of blood T cell repertoires in COVID-19. Sequenced by immunoSEQ multiplex PCR; TCRdb stores in-frame clones only, minus some. This sample has about 200,000 clones, with roughly 90% found just once. The sequenced sample was PBMCs or T cells enriched from blood (not recorded which). These receptors were taken from a woman in her 30s who had been exposed to COVID-19.

CDR3 residues: CASSIPGSAAKNIQYF. The CDR3 DNA reads as TGTGCCAGTAGTATACCGGGGTCAGCGGCCAAAAACATTCAGTACTTC. This chain joins TRBV19 and TRBJ2-4; weak D call: TRBD2 (5 bases). Per the germline V gene, CDR1 is LNHDA and CDR2 is SQIVND (reference sequence). Trimming removed 2 bases at V and 1 base at J, with 12 bases between. The CDR3 loop spans 16 amino acids.

The genes are TRBV2 and TRBJ1-4, with 10 bases aligning to TRBD1. This CDR3 has 14 amino acids. Trimming removed 6 bases from V and 10 bases from J; junction bases left unmatched: 8. Germline CDR1 is SNHLY and CDR2 is FYNNEI. In DNA, the CDR3 is TGTGCCAGCAGCGAGACAGGGGGCGAGGTAAAACTGTTTTTT. As protein: CASSETGGEVKLFF.

This clone occurred a few times. The J gene is TRBJ2-1, the V gene TRBV9; 11 bases line up with TRBD2. CDR1 SGDLS and CDR2 YYNGEE come from the germline V gene. This CDR3 is built from 17 residues. The J segment lost 1 base and the V segment lost 3 bases, leaving 6 bases of the junction unmatched. The CDR3 DNA reads as TGTGCCAGCAGCGCCATGGGACTAGCGGCTTCCTACAATGAGCAGTTCTTC. Encoded protein: CASSAMGLAASYNEQFF. Looking up the rest from reference TRBV9 and TRBJ2-1 gives the full variable domain: DSGVTQTPKHLITATGQRVTLRCSPRSGDLSVYWYQQSLDQGLQFLIQYYNGEERAKGNILERFSAQQFPDLHSELNLSSLELGDSALYFCASSAMGLAASYNEQFFGPGTRLTVL.

The chain employs TRBV21-1 and TRBJ1-1; TRBD1 is the table's D call and was not checked against the DNA. TRBV21-1 constitutes a pseudogene. The CDR3 spans 17 residues. The chain's CDR3 is CASSKATVSPLNTEAFF. DNA of the CDR3: TGTGCCAGCAGCAAAGCGACAGTAAGCCCGCTGAACACTGAAGCTTTCTTT.

The chain carries TRBV27 and TRBJ1-1, with TRBD1 identical over 7 bases. The trim removed 5 bases at V and 4 bases at J, leaving 7 bases unmatched. This CDR3 region has 14 residues. Per germline, CDR1 MNHEY and CDR2 SMNVEV (reference sequence). The CDR3 DNA is TGTGCCAGCAGTCAAGGGGGCCCTGGCACTGAAGCTTTCTTT. This gives the protein CASSQGGPGTEAFF.

This sequence joins TRBV6-2 or TRBV6-3 and TRBJ1-2; 9 bases align to TRBD1. The CDR3 has 15 amino acids. CDR1 and CDR2 from the germline V gene are MNHEY and SVGEGT. Unmatched junction bases numbered 7, after V lost 6 bases and J lost 2 bases. As DNA, the CDR3 is TGTGCCAGCAGCATTAGGACAGGGGTGAACTATGGCTACACCTTC. Translating it yields CASSIRTGVNYGYTF.

The chain couples TRBV30 to TRBJ1-2; D gene unclear. CDR1 is GTSNPN and CDR2 is SVGIG in the germline V gene (reference sequence). With 0 bases removed from V and 4 bases from J, the gap between germline ends came to 6 bases. The CDR3 totals 12 residues. The chain's CDR3 is CAWSVHGYGYTF. CDR3 sequence (DNA): TGTGCCTGGAGTGTACATGGCTATGGCTACACCTTC.

This rearrangement joins TRBV11-2 to TRBJ1-3; D unclear. V shed 8 bases and J shed 2 bases, with 19 bases lying between them. This CDR3 region has 16 residues. Germline-derived CDR1 and CDR2 are SGHAT and FQNNGV. Written as DNA, the CDR3 is TGTGCCAGCTCCCCTTGGTTAACAGTACCTGGAAACACCATATATTTT. It is translated as CASSPWLTVPGNTIYF. The variable domain in full, completed from reference TRBV11-2 and TRBJ1-3, reads EAGVAQSPRYKIIEKRQSVAFWCNPISGHATLYWYQQILGQGPKLLIQFQNNGVVDDSQLPKDRFSAERLKGVDSTLKIQPAKLEDSAVYLCASSPWLTVPGNTIYFGEGSWLTVV.

The V and J genes are TRBV24-1 and TRBJ2-2, with TRBD2 identical over 7 bases. The trim removed 4 bases at V and 3 bases at J, leaving 7 bases unmatched. This CDR3 is 16 amino acids long. Germline V CDR1 and CDR2: KGHDR, SFDVKD. The CDR3 DNA reads as TGTGCCACCAGTGACCTGGGGGGGGAAGACACCGGGGAGCTGTTTTTT. It yields the protein CATSDLGGEDTGELFF.

This sequence joins TRBV5-5 and TRBJ1-6; D uncertain. V was cut by 3 bases and J by 4 bases, with 14 bases left in between. This CDR3 has 16 amino acids. From germline, CDR1 is SGHKS and CDR2 YYEKEE (reference sequence). The CDR3 nucleotides read TGTGCCAGCAGCTCTGGCCTCTCGTTATATAATTCACCCCTCCACTTT. This sequence encodes CASSSGLSLYNSPLHF.

The rearrangement joins TRBV5-1 to TRBJ2-3, with 12 bases matching TRBD1. This CDR3 region has 15 residues. The junction had 5 bases not matched to a gene; V was cut back by 3 bases and J by 6 bases. CDR1 and CDR2 (germline): SGHRS, YFSETQ. The DNA of the CDR3 is TGCGCCAGCAGCTGGGGACAGGGGGCATCGGATACGCAGTATTTT. Translation: CASSWGQGASDTQYF.

The CDR3 reads CASSLTQGSTEAFF. The CDR3, as DNA: TGTGCCAGCAGCTTAACACAGGGATCCACTGAAGCTTTCTTT. J is TRBJ1-1 and V is TRBV7-2; tentatively, D is TRBD1 (6 bases). CDR3 length: 14 amino acids. V shed 2 bases and J shed 4 bases, with 11 bases lying between them. Germline V gene lookup returns CDR1 SGHTA and CDR2 FQGNSA.

This CDR3 reads CASSNPRRQGSTLSQPQHF. For the CDR3, the DNA is TGTGCCAGTAGTAACCCCCGTAGACAGGGCAGCACGTTAAGTCAGCCCCAGCATTTT. The V and J genes are TRBV19 and TRBJ1-5, with 7 bases fitting TRBD1. With 4 bases clipped from V and 6 bases from J, the junction kept 21 bases outside the gene matches. CDR1 is LNHDA and CDR2 is SQIVND in the germline V gene (reference sequence). The CDR3 sequence is 19 residues long.

The V call is TRBV27, the J call TRBJ2-4; the match to TRBD2 covers 7 bases. The germline CDR1 and CDR2 sequences are MNHEY and SMNVEV (reference sequence). The CDR3 covers 14 residues. The ends lost 5 bases at V and 3 bases at J; junction bases unmatched: 4. The CDR3 protein is CASSPTGGKNIQYF. DNA of the CDR3: TGTGCCAGCAGTCCCACGGGGGGCAAAAACATTCAGTACTTC.

The V gene is TRBV7-2, the J gene TRBJ1-4; D is perhaps TRBD1 (6 bases). Trimming left V 4 bases short and J 5 bases short, with 11 bases between. Germline loops: CDR1 SGHTA, CDR2 FQGNSA. This CDR3 spans 14 amino acids. In nucleotides, the CDR3 is TGTGCCAGCAGCTGGACAGCGGGGAATGAAAAACTGTTTTTT. Amino acid sequence: CASSWTAGNEKLFF.

This chain joins TRBV4-1 and TRBJ1-2; no firm D call. There are 19 residues in the CDR3. The germline CDR1 and CDR2 sequences are MGHRA and YSYEKL. V was pared by 0 bases and J by 4 bases, with 24 bases between. CDR3 residues: CASSQDLGDQSPSGYGYTF. For the CDR3, the DNA is TGCGCCAGCAGCCAAGATCTAGGAGACCAGAGTCCTTCTGGCTATGGCTACACCTTC.

The V call is TRBV29-1, the J call TRBJ1-2; D may be TRBD1 (5 bases). Trimming cost V 3 bases and J 3 bases, with 11 bases left between them. Germline CDR1 is SQVTM and CDR2 is ANQGSEA. This CDR3 is built from 13 residues. CDR3: CSVETEQDYGYTF. The DNA of the CDR3 is TGCAGCGTTGAGACAGAACAGGACTATGGCTACACCTTC.

The CDR3 spells CASSTGDSNQPQHF. CDR3 bases: TGTGCCAGCAGCACAGGGGACAGCAATCAGCCCCAGCATTTT. The gene calls are TRBV3-1 (or the pseudogene TRBV3-2) and TRBJ1-5, with 7 bases aligning to TRBD1. The CDR3 is 14 amino acids. Looked up from germline, CDR1 is LGHDT and CDR2 is YNNKEL (reference sequence). Trimming cost V 5 bases and J 1 base; bases outside gene matches: 2.

This chain joins TRBV30 and TRBJ1-3; D uncertain. CDR3 size: 13 residues. V was trimmed by 2 bases and J by 1 base, leaving 6 bases between them. Per germline, CDR1 GTSNPN and CDR2 SVGIG (reference sequence). This CDR3 is CAWSFKSGNTIYF. The CDR3 region has the DNA TGTGCCTGGAGTTTTAAATCTGGAAACACCATATATTTT.

This chain uses TRBV28 with TRBJ1-1, with 9 positions matching TRBD1. This CDR3 has 14 amino acids. CDR1 and CDR2 from the germline V gene are MDHEN and SYDVKM. Losses at the gene ends were 6 bases for V and 5 bases for J; bases not matched to a gene: 7. The CDR3 nucleotides are TGTGCCAGCAGCATTACAGGGGGCCGGACTGAAGCTTTCTTT. Translated: CASSITGGRTEAFF.

The chain has TRBV5-1 and TRBJ2-5; D is possibly TRBD1 (6 bases). The V gene's germline CDR1 is SGHRS and CDR2 YFSETQ. The V end was cut by 2 bases, the J end by 0 bases, with 8 bases between. The CDR3 totals 14 residues. The CDR3 protein is CASSFRDNQETQYF. CDR3 DNA: TGCGCCAGCAGCTTCCGGGACAACCAAGAGACCCAGTACTTC.

The rearrangement links TRBV11-2 to TRBJ2-7; D is unresolved. Germline CDR1 SGHAT, CDR2 FQNNGV. This CDR3 contains 17 residues. The V end was cut by 3 bases, the J end by 3 bases, with 21 bases between. CDR3 region: CASSFSTAPYGYYEQYF. The CDR3 bases are TGTGCCAGCAGCTTTAGCACGGCCCCTTACGGTTACTACGAGCAGTACTTC. Looking up the rest from reference TRBV11-2 and TRBJ2-7 gives the full variable domain: EAGVAQSPRYKIIEKRQSVAFWCNPISGHATLYWYQQILGQGPKLLIQFQNNGVVDDSQLPKDRFSAERLKGVDSTLKIQPAKLEDSAVYLCASSFSTAPYGYYEQYFGPGTRLTVT.

V is TRBV30 and J is TRBJ1-3; possibly TRBD1 for D (6 bases). V shed 1 base and J shed 4 bases, with 20 bases lying between them. Germline CDR1 reads GTSNPN; CDR2 reads SVGIG (reference sequence). There are 17 residues in the CDR3. CDR3 DNA: TGTGCCTGGAGTGCCGATTTAGGGGGGGCTAGCGGAAACACCATATATTTT. This codes for CAWSADLGGASGNTIYF.

The chain employs TRBV10-3 and TRBJ2-1; 14 bases fit TRBD2. Germline loops: CDR1 ENHRY, CDR2 SYGVKD. V lost 8 bases to trimming and J lost 5 bases; unmatched junction nucleotides: 8. The CDR3 totals 16 residues. CDR3 in DNA: TGTGCCATCCGCGGGACTAGCGGGGGCGTCGACAATGAGCAGTTCTTC. As protein: CAIRGTSGGVDNEQFF.

This clone was counted once. The J gene is TRBJ1-2, the V gene TRBV9, with D hard to call. V dropped 2 bases and J dropped 4 bases, with 15 bases sitting between them. The CDR3 loop spans 15 amino acids. Germline V gives CDR1 SGDLS, CDR2 YYNGEE. The CDR3 spells CASSVGPGYGYGYTF. The DNA for the CDR3 is TGTGCCAGCAGCGTTGGTCCGGGGTATGGCTATGGCTACACCTTC.